This T cell receptor (beta chain) derives from a study of T cells in Graves' hyperthyroidism and ophthalmopathy. Trimming left V 5 bases short and J 4 bases short, with 11 bases between. CDR1 SQVTM and CDR2 ANQGSEA come from the germline V gene. CDR3 size: 12 residues. This clonotype was picked up many times. Researchers took RNA transcripts and amplified the TCR beta CDR3 regions from them. Initially, a first-round RT-PCR of the TCR CDR3 employed the HTBI primer set. TCRdb reprocessed the multiplex PCR reads via MiXCR and lists one record per CDR3 protein. The sample yields over 700,000 distinct CDR3 sequences, roughly 37% seen once.

V usage is TRBV29-1 and J usage is TRBJ1-1; D possibly corresponds to TRBD1 (6 bases). The TCR was taken from a young man with Graves' hyperthyroidism. Sequencing was carried out using blood. In DNA, the CDR3 is TGCAGCGTTAGGACAGTAGGCACTGAAGCTTTCTTT. Its translation is CSVRTVGTEAFF.